Presented here are 3 T cell receptor beta chains from one specimen sequenced in a study of blood T cells in healthy people across ages. A second PCR of 7 to 11 cycles used a sample-barcoded 5' primer and a J-beta primer mix. MiXCR, run by TCRdb on the 5' RACE reads, gives a single entry per CDR3 protein. The sample shows 1,800,000 or so distinct CDR3 sequences, roughly 43% of them seen only once. The sample consisted of blood. The receptor source for this set is a human donor in good health.

This clonotype occurred a few times. The CDR3 here is CASSLGPSISYNSPLHF. CDR3 in DNA: TGTGCCAGCAGCTTAGGTCCTTCGATCTCCTATAATTCACCCCTCCACTTT. The chain is built from TRBV7-9 and TRBJ1-6; no reliable D call. V lost 1 base to trimming and J lost 0 bases, with 10 bases between them. This CDR3 comprises 17 residues. The V gene's germline CDR1 is SEHNR and CDR2 FQNEAQ (reference sequence).

This clonotype came up a few times. The rearrangement joins TRBV29-1 to TRBJ2-5, with D tentatively TRBD2 (6 bases). Germline V gives CDR1 SQVTM, CDR2 ANQGSEA. The CDR3 is 13 residues long. Trimming shortened V by 5 bases and J by 2 bases, and 12 bases separated the two germline ends. The CDR3 loop reads CSVRRGTQETQYF. CDR3 DNA sequence: TGCAGCGTTCGGCGGGGCACACAAGAGACCCAGTACTTC. Together with reference TRBV29-1 and TRBJ2-5, the CDR3 gives the full variable domain: SAVISQKPSRDICQRGTSLTIQCQVDSQVTMMFWYRQQPGQSLTLIATANQGSEATYESGFVIDKFPISRPNLTFSTLTVSNMSPEDSSIYLCSVRRGTQETQYFGPGTRLLVL.

The chain combines TRBV6-6 with TRBJ2-3, with 8 bases matching TRBD1. The CDR3 sequence is 13 residues long. Germline CDR1 reads MNHNY; CDR2 reads SVGAGI (reference sequence). CDR3 DNA sequence: TGTATCAGCAGTCCAGGACAGGGATCTGCGCAGTATTTT. Translation: CISSPGQGSAQYF.